The T cell receptor beta chain described here comes from a study of a mutant IDH1 vaccine in newly diagnosed glioma. Concerning this clone: The target antigen is unknown.

Noted time point: week 5, during vaccination. All doses held 300 ug of mutant IDH1 20-mer peptide, with topical imiquimod. This CDR3 has 14 residues. The ends were cut back, 6 bases at V and 8 bases at J, with 19 bases in the middle. Germline V lookup: CDR1 SNHLY, CDR2 FYNNEI. Profiled with immunoSEQ multiplex PCR; TCRdb holds only in-frame clones, not every one. Of about 27,000 clones in the sample, roughly 77% were seen once. The receptor comes from a man aged 40-49 years with glioma. The chain carries TRBV2 and TRBJ1-2, with D perhaps TRBD1 (5 bases). The source was PBMCs, collected from a glioma patient whose treatment included an IDH1 peptide vaccine. Written as DNA, the CDR3 is TGTGCCAGCAGGGCGGGACTGCCGGCGGCAGGCTACACCTTC. This sequence encodes CASRAGLPAAGYTF.